The rows below give T cell receptor beta chains drawn from one sample of a study of T cell responses to AZD1222 COVID-19 vaccine. Profiling relied on immunoSEQ multiplex PCR, and the TCRdb table lists in-frame clones only, not all of them. This table holds around 130,000 clones, about 90% found once. The specimen comprised peripheral blood, sampled on day 0 of AZD1222 vaccination. The receptors were sampled from an adult in good health. Both conserved end residues are part of each CDR3. The D gene is left open where the match is weak. Expanded clones get a size class; other rows say once, few or many, or leave the size out.

.	.	TRBV3-1/TRBV3-2	TRBJ1-1	CASSQEVTANTEAFF	TGTGCCAGCAGCCAAGAGGTTACAGCGAACACTGAAGCTTTCTTT
.	TRBD2	TRBV19	TRBJ2-7	CASTRTSADYEQYF	TGTGCCAGTACTAGGACTAGCGCAGACTACGAGCAGTACTTC
.	.	TRBV7-2	TRBJ1-1	CASSLTRARGEAFF	TGTGCCAGCAGCTTAACGAGGGCCAGAGGTGAAGCTTTCTTT
.	TRBD1	TRBV30	TRBJ1-2	CAWKPGQGFGGYTF	TGTGCCTGGAAACCGGGACAGGGATTCGGTGGCTACACCTTC
.	.	TRBV27	TRBJ1-1	CASSLSWANTEAFF	TGTGCCAGCAGTTTATCATGGGCGAACACTGAAGCTTTCTTT
.	TRBD1	TRBV12-3/TRBV12-4	TRBJ2-5	CASRSDRVETQYF	TGTGCCAGCAGGTCCGACAGGGTAGAGACCCAGTACTTC
.	.	TRBV28	TRBJ2-7	CASSLAANSYEQYF	TGTGCCAGCAGTTTGGCAGCTAACTCCTACGAGCAGTACTTC
once	.	TRBV19	TRBJ2-1	CASSIDGYNEQFF	TGTGCCAGTAGTATAGATGGCTACAATGAGCAGTTCTTC
.	.	TRBV10-2	TRBJ2-5	CASSEASETQYF	TGCGCCAGCAGTGAGGCCTCGGAGACCCAGTACTTC
.	.	TRBV19	TRBJ1-5	CASSIAPQGNQPQHF	TGTGCCAGTAGTATAGCCCCACAGGGCAATCAGCCCCAGCATTTT
.	TRBD1	TRBV2	TRBJ1-5	CASSGGQGRQPQHF	TGTGCCAGCAGTGGAGGACAGGGACGACAGCCCCAGCATTTT
.	TRBD2	TRBV6-5	TRBJ2-1	CASRGAGAGEQFF	TGTGCCAGCCGAGGAGCGGGAGCTGGGGAGCAGTTCTTC
.	.	TRBV6-5	TRBJ1-4	CASQDFPTNEKLFF	TGTGCCAGCCAGGACTTTCCAACTAATGAAAAACTGTTTTTT
.	.	TRBV19	TRBJ2-7	CATRGTQDEQYF	TGTGCCACCCGCGGGACACAGGACGAGCAGTACTTC
once	.	TRBV5-1	TRBJ1-3	CASSREASSGNTIYF	TGCGCCAGCAGCCGGGAAGCTAGCTCTGGAAACACCATATATTTT
.	.	TRBV5-6	TRBJ1-1	CASSAWGGRGTEAFF	TGTGCCAGCAGCGCTTGGGGGGGGCGAGGAACTGAAGCTTTCTTT
.	TRBD2	TRBV7-8	TRBJ2-1	CASSARTSGLYNEQFF	TGTGCCAGCAGCGCACGAACTAGCGGACTCTACAATGAGCAGTTCTTC
.	.	TRBV21-1	TRBJ1-1	CASSKGQIMNTEAFF	TGTGCCAGCAGCAAGGGTCAAATAATGAACACTGAAGCTTTCTTT
.	.	TRBV6-5	TRBJ1-2	CASSYFSGANYGYTF	TGTGCCAGCAGTTACTTCTCAGGGGCTAACTATGGCTACACCTTC
.	.	TRBV18	TRBJ1-3	CASSPAGASSGNTIYF	TGTGCCAGCTCACCGGCAGGGGCTAGCTCTGGAAACACCATATATTTT
.	TRBD2	TRBV11-2	TRBJ2-3	CSTSARRRSSTDTQYF	TGTAGCACTAGCGCGAGACGTCGTTCGAGCACAGATACGCAGTATTTT
.	.	TRBV5-1	TRBJ2-7	CASSTGTVTYEQYF	TGCGCCAGCAGCACCGGGACGGTTACTTACGAGCAGTACTTC
few	.	TRBV19	TRBJ2-7	CASSTIPGKGNEQYF	TGTGCCAGTAGTACCATCCCCGGGAAGGGGAACGAGCAGTACTTC
.	TRBD1	TRBV7-2	TRBJ2-1	CASSWGTGDNEQFF	TGTGCCAGCAGCTGGGGGACAGGGGACAATGAGCAGTTCTTC
.	TRBD2	TRBV18	TRBJ2-7	CASSPPGLADYEQYF	TGTGCCAGCTCACCACCGGGACTAGCGGACTACGAGCAGTACTTC
.	.	TRBV5-4	TRBJ2-5	CASSSITIETQYF	TGTGCCAGCAGCTCGATAACAATAGAGACCCAGTACTTC
.	.	TRBV7-9	TRBJ2-1	CASSASLGVRSYNEQFF	TGTGCCAGCAGCGCCTCCCTGGGGGTGCGCTCCTACAATGAGCAGTTCTTC
.	.	TRBV29-1	TRBJ1-2	CSVEVGNYGYTF	TGCAGCGTTGAAGTAGGGAACTATGGCTACACCTTC
.	.	TRBV30	TRBJ1-4	CAWSGHWDEKLFF	TGTGCCTGGAGTGGGCACTGGGATGAAAAACTGTTTTTT
.	TRBD2	TRBV5-8	TRBJ2-7	CASSPPRGSATYEQYF	TGTGCCAGCAGCCCCCCACGCGGGAGTGCCACCTACGAGCAGTACTTC
.	TRBD1	TRBV4-2	TRBJ1-4	CASREGTDGEKLFF	TGTGCCAGCAGAGAAGGGACAGATGGTGAAAAACTGTTTTTT
.	TRBD2	TRBV28	TRBJ2-1	CASSSLSRGSGRAYSYNEQFF	TGTGCCAGCAGTTCCCTATCCCGGGGTAGCGGGAGGGCCTACTCCTACAATGAGCAGTTCTTC
.	TRBD1	TRBV27	TRBJ1-6	CASSLEGTGDSPLHF	TGTGCCAGCAGTTTAGAGGGGACAGGGGATTCACCCCTCCACTTT
few	TRBD2	TRBV7-9	TRBJ2-7	CASSTRTSGRAEQYF	TGTGCCAGCAGCACGAGGACTAGCGGGAGGGCTGAGCAGTACTTC
.	TRBD1	TRBV4-1	TRBJ1-4	CASSHRTGNGNEKLFF	TGCGCCAGCAGCCACCGGACAGGGAATGGTAATGAAAAACTGTTTTTT
.	.	TRBV7-9	TRBJ2-5	CASSLVSEQETQYF	TGTGCCAGCAGCTTAGTTAGCGAACAAGAGACCCAGTACTTC
.	.	TRBV27	TRBJ1-4	CVSSEFPGRPNEKLFF	TGTGTCAGCAGCGAATTTCCGGGACGGCCTAATGAAAAACTGTTTTTT
.	TRBD1	TRBV18	TRBJ1-6	CASSINRGQSSPLHF	TGTGCCAGCTCAATTAACAGGGGACAAAGTTCACCCCTCCACTTT
.	.	TRBV30	TRBJ1-1	CAWRAVGGAVAFF	TGTGCCTGGAGGGCCGTGGGGGGCGCGGTAGCTTTCTTT
.	TRBD2	TRBV7-2	TRBJ2-3	CASSLGVAGGSAQYF	TGTGCCAGCAGCCTAGGGGTAGCGGGAGGAAGCGCGCAGTATTTT
.	.	TRBV7-2	TRBJ2-1	CASSVLVSSGNEQFF	TGTGCCAGCAGCGTCCTAGTGAGTTCGGGCAATGAGCAGTTCTTC
.	TRBD1	TRBV10-3	TRBJ1-1	CAISESKTGGGGTEAFF	TGTGCCATCAGTGAGTCGAAAACAGGGGGTGGAGGCACTGAAGCTTTCTTT
.	TRBD1	TRBV6-5	TRBJ1-2	CASSPTGAYGYTF	TGTGCCAGCAGCCCGACAGGGGCCTATGGCTACACCTTC
.	.	TRBV7-6	TRBJ1-1	CASSPEGTQNTEAFF	TGTGCCAGCAGCCCCGAGGGAACGCAGAACACTGAAGCTTTCTTT
.	.	TRBV4-3	TRBJ2-1	CASSQEVAASGEQFF	TGCGCCAGCAGCCAAGAAGTGGCTGCCTCAGGTGAGCAGTTCTTC
.	.	TRBV6-2/TRBV6-3	TRBJ1-2	CASSYSVGPNYGYTF	TGTGCCAGCAGTTATAGTGTTGGCCCTAACTATGGCTACACCTTC
.	.	TRBV27	TRBJ1-5	CASSRTGDQPQHF	TGTGCCAGCAGTAGGACGGGAGATCAGCCCCAGCATTTT
few	.	TRBV30	TRBJ1-1	CAWSVRASQSEAFF	TGTGCCTGGAGTGTGAGGGCCAGTCAGTCTGAAGCTTTCTTT
.	TRBD2	TRBV7-6	TRBJ2-5	CASSPLAGGRETQYF	TGTGCCAGCAGCCCTTTAGCGGGAGGGCGAGAGACCCAGTACTTC
few	.	TRBV3-1/TRBV3-2	TRBJ2-3	CASSQVLASMTTDTQYF	TGTGCCAGCAGCCAAGTCCTTGCTAGCATGACGACAGATACGCAGTATTTT
.	TRBD1	TRBV6-5	TRBJ2-7	CASGTGTGNSEQYF	TGTGCCAGCGGAACCGGGACAGGGAATTCCGAGCAGTACTTC
.	.	TRBV3-1/TRBV3-2	TRBJ2-7	CASSQQGLEVEQYF	TGTGCCAGCAGTCAACAGGGCCTTGAAGTCGAGCAGTACTTC
.	.	TRBV10-3	TRBJ2-7	CAIKREDDSYEQYF	TGTGCCATCAAAAGGGAGGATGACTCCTACGAGCAGTACTTC